This record covers a single T cell receptor (beta chain). Its antigen is as yet unknown. This specimen comes from a study of shared clonotypes between healthy human individuals. Study information: Two women and a few men aged 18 to 49 served as donors.

Findings and limits, study-wide: Sequencing depth was expected to affect clonotype sharing among donors.

CDR3 length: 17 residues. CDR1 is SGHRS and CDR2 is YFSETQ in the germline V gene. V was pared by 4 bases and J by 1 base, with 10 bases of the junction left unmatched. The run depth of the assay was deep. Profiled with immunoSEQ multiplex PCR; TCRdb holds only in-frame clones, not every one. The data show 490,000 or so clones, around 80% seen once. Participating donors were healthy, HIV-negative adults free of recent acute infections or vaccinations. Sequenced sample: PBMCs. The chain joins TRBV5-1 to TRBJ2-7, with 11 nucleotides matching TRBD1. This TCR derives from a woman aged 40 to 50 in good health. Some clones in this sample may be carry-over from other donors' samples. The CDR3 sequence is CASSLRPGQGESYEQYF. The CDR3 bases are TGCGCCAGCAGCCTCAGACCGGGACAGGGGGAATCCTACGAGCAGTACTTC.